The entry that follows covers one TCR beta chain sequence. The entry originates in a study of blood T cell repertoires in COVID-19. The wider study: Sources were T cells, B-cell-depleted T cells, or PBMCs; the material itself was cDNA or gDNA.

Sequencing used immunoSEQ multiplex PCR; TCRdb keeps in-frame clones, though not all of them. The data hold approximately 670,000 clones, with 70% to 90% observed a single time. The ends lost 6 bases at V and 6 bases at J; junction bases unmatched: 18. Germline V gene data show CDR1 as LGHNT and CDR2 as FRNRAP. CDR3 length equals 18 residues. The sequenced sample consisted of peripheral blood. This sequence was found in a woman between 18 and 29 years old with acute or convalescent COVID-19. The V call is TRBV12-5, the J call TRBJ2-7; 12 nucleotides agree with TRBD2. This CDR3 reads CASGLGLAGILRRSEQYF. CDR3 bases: TGTGCTAGTGGCCTTGGACTAGCGGGGATCCTCCGACGGTCCGAGCAGTACTTC. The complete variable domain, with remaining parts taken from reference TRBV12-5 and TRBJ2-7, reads DARVTQTPRHKVTEMGQEVTMRCQPILGHNTVFWYRQTMMQGLELLAYFRNRAPLDDSGMPKDRFSAEMPDATLATLKIQPSEPRDSAVYFCASGLGLAGILRRSEQYFGPGTRLTVT.